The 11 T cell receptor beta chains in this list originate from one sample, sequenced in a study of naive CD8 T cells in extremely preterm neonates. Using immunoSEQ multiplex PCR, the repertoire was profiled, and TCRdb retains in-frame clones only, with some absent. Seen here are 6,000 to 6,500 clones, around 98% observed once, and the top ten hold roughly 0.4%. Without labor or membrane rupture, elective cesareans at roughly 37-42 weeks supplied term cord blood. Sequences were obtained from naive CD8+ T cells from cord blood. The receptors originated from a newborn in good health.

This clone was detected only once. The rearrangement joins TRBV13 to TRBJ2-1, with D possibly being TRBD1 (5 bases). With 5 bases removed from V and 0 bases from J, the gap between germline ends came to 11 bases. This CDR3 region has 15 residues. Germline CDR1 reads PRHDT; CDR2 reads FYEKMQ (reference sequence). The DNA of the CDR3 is TGTGCCAGCAGCCCTGACAGATCCTCCTACAATGAGCAGTTCTTC. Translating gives CASSPDRSSYNEQFF.

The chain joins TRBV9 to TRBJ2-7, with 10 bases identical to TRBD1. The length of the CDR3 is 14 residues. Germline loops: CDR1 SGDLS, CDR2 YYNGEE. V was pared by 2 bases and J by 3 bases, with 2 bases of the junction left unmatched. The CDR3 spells CASSVGQGDYEQYF. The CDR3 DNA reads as TGTGCCAGCAGCGTTGGACAGGGGGACTACGAGCAGTACTTC.

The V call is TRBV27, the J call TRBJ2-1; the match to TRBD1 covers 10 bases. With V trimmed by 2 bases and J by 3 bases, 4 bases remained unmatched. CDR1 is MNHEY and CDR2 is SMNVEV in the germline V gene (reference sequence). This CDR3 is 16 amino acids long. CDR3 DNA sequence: TGTGCCAGCAGTTTACCCTGGACAGGGGGCTACAATGAGCAGTTCTTC. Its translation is CASSLPWTGGYNEQFF.

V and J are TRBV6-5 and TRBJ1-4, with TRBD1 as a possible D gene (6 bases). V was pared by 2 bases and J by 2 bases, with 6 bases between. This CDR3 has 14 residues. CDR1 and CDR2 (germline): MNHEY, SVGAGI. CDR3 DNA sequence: TGTGCCAGCAGTTACACAGGGACTAATGAAAAACTGTTTTTT. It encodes CASSYTGTNEKLFF.

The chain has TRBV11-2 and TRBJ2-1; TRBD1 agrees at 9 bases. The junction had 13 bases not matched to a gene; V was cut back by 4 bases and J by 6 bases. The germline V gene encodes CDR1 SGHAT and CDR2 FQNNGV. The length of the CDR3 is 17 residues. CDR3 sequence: CASSSQLGTGSLNEQFF. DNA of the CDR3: TGTGCCAGCAGCTCCCAATTGGGGACAGGGAGCCTCAATGAGCAGTTCTTC. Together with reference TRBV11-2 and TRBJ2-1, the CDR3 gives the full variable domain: EAGVAQSPRYKIIEKRQSVAFWCNPISGHATLYWYQQILGQGPKLLIQFQNNGVVDDSQLPKDRFSAERLKGVDSTLKIQPAKLEDSAVYLCASSSQLGTGSLNEQFFGPGTRLTVL.

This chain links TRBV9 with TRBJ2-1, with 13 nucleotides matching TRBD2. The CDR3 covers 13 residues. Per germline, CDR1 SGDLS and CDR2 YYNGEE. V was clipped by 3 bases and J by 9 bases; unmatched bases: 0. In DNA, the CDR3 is TGTGCCAGCAGCGGGACTAGCGGGGGTGAGCAGTTCTTC. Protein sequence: CASSGTSGGEQFF.

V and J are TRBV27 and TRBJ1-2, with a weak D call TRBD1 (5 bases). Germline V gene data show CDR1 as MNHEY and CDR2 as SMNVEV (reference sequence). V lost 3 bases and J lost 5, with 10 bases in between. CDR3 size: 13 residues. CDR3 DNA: TGTGCCAGCAGTTTGTGGCAGGGTTATGGCTACACCTTC. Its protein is CASSLWQGYGYTF.

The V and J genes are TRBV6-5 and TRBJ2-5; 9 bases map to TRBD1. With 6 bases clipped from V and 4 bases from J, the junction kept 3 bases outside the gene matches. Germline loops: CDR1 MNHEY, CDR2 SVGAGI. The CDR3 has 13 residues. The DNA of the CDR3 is TGTGCCAGCAGGCCGGGACAGGGAGAGACCCAGTACTTC. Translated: CASRPGQGETQYF.

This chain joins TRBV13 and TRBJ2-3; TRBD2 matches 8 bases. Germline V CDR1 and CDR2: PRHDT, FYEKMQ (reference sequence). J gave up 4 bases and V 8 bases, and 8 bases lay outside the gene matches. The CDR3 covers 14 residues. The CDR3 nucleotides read TGTGCCAGCCGAAGCGGGAGAGGGCCAGATACGCAGTATTTT. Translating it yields CASRSGRGPDTQYF.

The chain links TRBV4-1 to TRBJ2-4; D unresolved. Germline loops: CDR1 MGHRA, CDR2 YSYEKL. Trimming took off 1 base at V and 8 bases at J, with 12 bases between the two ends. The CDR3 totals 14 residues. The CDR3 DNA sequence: TGCGCCAGCAGCCAAGGCCCTGGAGAGGACATTCAGTACTTC. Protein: CASSQGPGEDIQYF.

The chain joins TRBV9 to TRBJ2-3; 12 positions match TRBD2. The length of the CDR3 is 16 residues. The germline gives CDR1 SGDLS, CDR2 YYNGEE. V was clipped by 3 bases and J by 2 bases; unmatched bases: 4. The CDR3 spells CASSASGGAFTDTQYF. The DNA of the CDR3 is TGTGCCAGCAGCGCTAGCGGGGGGGCCTTCACAGATACGCAGTATTTT.